This T cell receptor (beta chain) was identified during a study of cytomegalovirus exposure and HLA in healthy donors. General observations from the study: Versus the roughly 670-donor mean, an Asian-associated ancestry cluster reportedly showed fewer N-insertions in a later analysis.

The V end lost 5 bases, the J end lost 5 bases, and 6 bases lay between the germline ends. Germline V gene data show CDR1 as MNHEY and CDR2 as SMNVEV (reference sequence). The CDR3 loop spans 11 amino acids. 13 Jbeta primers and 60 Vbeta primers were used for the PCR. Using immunoSEQ multiplex PCR, the repertoire was profiled, and TCRdb retains in-frame clones only, with some absent. The sample has about 87,000 clones, less than 80% seen once. The sample holds a few counts of this clone. The target antigen is unknown. The chain recombines TRBV27 with TRBJ2-5, with D hard to call. The clonotype comes from a man aged 30-40 years in good health and CMV-seropositive. Input material: PBMCs. This chain's CDR3 is CASSHGETQYF. CDR3 nucleotides: TGTGCCAGCAGTCACGGTGAGACCCAGTACTTC.